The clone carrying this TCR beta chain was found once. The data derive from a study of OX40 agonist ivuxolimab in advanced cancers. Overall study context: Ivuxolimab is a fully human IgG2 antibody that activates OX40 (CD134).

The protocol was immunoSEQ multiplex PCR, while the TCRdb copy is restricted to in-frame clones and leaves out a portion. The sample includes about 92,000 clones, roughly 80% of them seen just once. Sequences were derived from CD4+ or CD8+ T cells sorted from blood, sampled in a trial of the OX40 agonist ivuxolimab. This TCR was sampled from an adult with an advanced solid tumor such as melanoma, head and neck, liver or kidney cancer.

In nucleotides, the CDR3 is TGTGCCAGCAGCTTAGTAGGCAGGGCAGGCGAAAAACTGTTTTTT. It specifies CASSLVGRAGEKLFF. V and J are TRBV7-8 and TRBJ1-4, with D maybe TRBD1 (5 bases). CDR3 length: 15 residues. V lost 1 base to trimming and J lost 8 bases, with 14 bases between them. The V gene's germline CDR1 is SGHVS and CDR2 FQNEAQ.